The text below deals with one TCR beta chain. The sample comes from a study of blood T cell repertoires in COVID-19. Study context: Specimens from acute and convalescent COVID-19 originated in the United States, Italy and Spain. T cells, B-cell-depleted T cells, or PBMCs supplied cDNA or gDNA.

Trimming took 0 bases from V and 0 from J, leaving 10 bases between them. The CDR3 runs to 15 residues. Germline assignment: CDR1 SGHRS and CDR2 YFSETQ. The data were produced by immunoSEQ multiplex PCR, yet TCRdb's version contains in-frame clones alone and is incomplete. This table has around 300,000 clones, approximately 82% appearing once. Sequencing input: peripheral blood. This TCR derives from a young man with active or convalescent COVID-19. The chain recombines TRBV5-1 with TRBJ2-7; possible D gene TRBD1, 5 bases. The CDR3: CASSLEAGLSYEQYF. The CDR3 nucleotides read TGCGCCAGCAGCTTGGAGGCAGGGCTCTCCTACGAGCAGTACTTC.